The 20 T cell receptor beta chains given below trace back to one sample, sequenced in a study of blood T cells in healthy people across ages. A second 7 to 11 cycle PCR used barcoded and J-beta primers. TCRdb redid the calling of the 5' RACE reads with MiXCR, one entry per CDR3 protein. The sample shows about 1,600,000 distinct CDR3 sequences, around 42% of them seen only once. The sample taken for sequencing was blood. The receptors stem from a young woman in good health.

This sequence joins TRBV24-1 and TRBJ2-3; 7 bases fit TRBD1. The CDR3 is 13 residues long. Germline V lookup: CDR1 KGHDR, CDR2 SFDVKD. Trimming at V came to 9 bases and at J to 5 bases, leaving 7 bases not matched to a gene. DNA of the CDR3: TGTGCCACCGAGACAGGGTTGAAAGATACGCAGTATTTT. Amino acids: CATETGLKDTQYF.

This clonotype came up a few times. The rearrangement uses TRBV5-1 and TRBJ1-2; the D gene is possibly TRBD1 (6 bases). CDR1 SGHRS and CDR2 YFSETQ come from the germline V gene. Trimming cost V 0 bases and J 8 bases, with 11 bases left between them. This CDR3 has 13 residues. The CDR3 DNA follows: TGCGCCAGCAGCTTGGGGACAGAACGGGGCTACACCTTC. It encodes CASSLGTERGYTF. Together with reference TRBV5-1 and TRBJ1-2, the CDR3 gives the full variable domain: KAGVTQTPRYLIKTRGQQVTLSCSPISGHRSVSWYQQTPGQGLQFLFEYFSETQRNKGNFPGRFSGRQFSNSRSEMNVSTLELGDSALYLCASSLGTERGYTFGSGTRLTVV.

The V gene is TRBV11-1, the J gene TRBJ2-1, with D possibly matching TRBD2 (5 bases). The CDR3 consists of 15 residues. Trimming left V 5 bases short and J 7 bases short, with 18 bases between. From germline, CDR1 is SGHAT and CDR2 FQDESV (reference sequence). CDR3 region: CASSPAGPFGNEQFF. CDR3 sequence (DNA): TGTGCCAGCAGCCCCGCGGGCCCGTTTGGAAATGAGCAGTTCTTC.

This chain connects TRBV18 to TRBJ1-5; a weak D match, TRBD1 (6 bases). Germline loops: CDR1 KGHSH, CDR2 LQKENI. The CDR3 consists of 15 residues. Trimming pared 2 bases from V and 12 bases from J, leaving 20 bases between. The CDR3 bases are TGTGCCAGCTCACCAATTGGGGGGGCCCGGGAGGTCCAGCATTTT. This sequence encodes CASSPIGGAREVQHF.

This clonotype was seen a handful of times. This sequence joins TRBV12-5 and TRBJ1-6; D remains unclear. This CDR3 has 16 amino acids. V was pared by 2 bases and J by 2 bases, with 10 bases between. In germline, CDR1 is LGHNT, CDR2 FRNRAP. The chain's CDR3 is CASGLTTGAYNSPLHF. DNA of the CDR3: TGTGCTAGTGGTTTGACGACCGGGGCCTATAATTCACCCCTCCACTTT.

The rearrangement links TRBV7-6 to TRBJ1-6; D gene ambiguous. This CDR3 has 17 residues. Trimming removed 4 bases at V and 5 bases at J, with 18 bases between. CDR1 SGHVS and CDR2 FNYEAQ come from the germline V gene. The CDR3 loop reads CASSSTAGGNDNSPLHF. CDR3 coding DNA: TGTGCCAGCAGCTCCACGGCAGGTGGAAACGATAATTCACCCCTCCACTTT.

The CDR3 is CASLGGSTDTQYF. In DNA form, the CDR3 reads TGTGCCAGCCTAGGAGGGAGCACAGATACGCAGTATTTT. The chain recombines TRBV12-3 or TRBV12-4 with TRBJ2-3; possible D gene TRBD2, 6 bases. The CDR3 loop spans 13 amino acids. Trimming removed 8 bases from V and 0 bases from J, with 9 bases in between.

The V and J genes are TRBV27 and TRBJ1-2, with D hard to call. CDR1 MNHEY and CDR2 SMNVEV come from the germline V gene (reference sequence). Trimming took 3 bases from V and 6 from J, leaving 11 bases between them. This CDR3 region has 13 residues. Here the CDR3 reads CASSFSRTNGYTF. CDR3 coding DNA: TGTGCCAGCAGTTTCAGCAGAACTAATGGCTACACCTTC.

The rearrangement links TRBV28 to TRBJ2-7, with D tentatively TRBD2 (6 bases). Germline V gives CDR1 MDHEN, CDR2 SYDVKM. The CDR3 spans 16 residues. With 6 bases removed from V and 1 base from J, the gap between germline ends came to 19 bases. Here the CDR3 DNA reads TGTGCCAGCAGGGGGACTTTCAGGGTCTTTTCCTACGAGCAGTACTTC. Translation gives CASRGTFRVFSYEQYF.

This clonotype was picked up a small number of times. The chain couples TRBV6-1 to TRBJ1-2; no reliable D call. The CDR3 loop spans 12 amino acids. The germline gives CDR1 MNHNS, CDR2 SASEGT. Between the trimmed V and J ends, which lost 7 bases and 5 bases, there was a span of 11 bases. The CDR3 DNA is TGTGCCAGCATAGAGGACGGGTATGGCTACACCTTC. This encodes CASIEDGYGYTF.

The chain has TRBV12-5 and TRBJ2-3; 13 bases line up with TRBD2. This CDR3 is built from 16 residues. Germline V gene sequence: CDR1 LGHNT, CDR2 FRNRAP. J gave up 4 bases and V 3 bases, and 4 bases lay outside the gene matches. The CDR3 bases are TGTGCTAGTGGTTTTCGGACTAGCGGGGGTGCAGATACGCAGTATTTT. Translated: CASGFRTSGGADTQYF.

Notes on this clonotype: Given a much more abundant clone one base away, this may be a read error. This chain connects TRBV12-3 or TRBV12-4 to TRBJ2-5; D uncertain. The CDR3 length is 13 residues. The V end was cut by 7 bases, the J end by 5 bases, with 14 bases between. The CDR3, as DNA: TGTGCCAGCAATTCCCTCTCTTATGAGACCCAGTACTTC. It codes for CASNSLSYETQYF.

This clonotype has only a few counts. The rearrangement uses TRBV7-8 and TRBJ1-1; D may be TRBD1 (6 bases). The CDR3 extends over 14 amino acids. In germline, CDR1 is SGHVS, CDR2 FQNEAQ. V was clipped by 5 bases and J by 0 bases, with 10 bases between them. The CDR3 region has the DNA TGTGCCAGCAGCCCTAACAGGGTGAACACTGAAGCTTTCTTT. Its protein product is CASSPNRVNTEAFF.

The J gene is TRBJ1-1, the V gene TRBV10-3; no clear D gene. The germline gives CDR1 ENHRY, CDR2 SYGVKD. V was pared by 7 bases and J by 1 base, with 16 bases between. This CDR3 has 15 amino acids. The CDR3 loop is CAITPDLDGNTEAFF. The CDR3, as DNA: TGTGCCATCACCCCGGACCTAGACGGGAACACTGAAGCTTTCTTT.

The table lists this clonotype with a few counts. The rearrangement uses TRBV5-1 and TRBJ1-2; tentatively, D is TRBD1 (5 bases). CDR3 length equals 14 residues. The V gene lost 4 bases and the J gene lost 6 bases, with 16 bases spanning the gap. Germline assignment: CDR1 SGHRS and CDR2 YFSETQ. The CDR3 coding sequence is TGCGCCAGCAGCCAGGGTACATCGGGGGATGGCTACACCTTC. Protein: CASSQGTSGDGYTF.

A note on this clonotype: Compared with germline, one end of the junction differs, possibly owing to a read error. J is TRBJ1-4 and V is TRBV29-1; D gene uncertain. CDR1 is SQVTM, CDR2 ANQGSEA, per germline. This CDR3 spans 13 amino acids. DNA of the CDR3: TGCAGCGTTGTGGGAGAGTCGGAAGAAAAACCGTTTTTT. Residues: CSVVGESEEKPFF.

A few counts support this clonotype. This rearrangement joins TRBV4-1 to TRBJ1-4; perhaps TRBD1 as D (5 bases). The germline V gene has CDR1 MGHRA and CDR2 YSYEKL. The CDR3 sequence is 15 residues long. Trimming removed 2 bases from V and 4 bases from J, with 11 bases in between. The CDR3 nucleotides are TGCGCCAGCAGCCAACAGGGAGGGTATAATGAAAAACTGTTTTTT. Translating it yields CASSQQGGYNEKLFF.

The chain links TRBV3-1 to TRBJ2-3; D might be TRBD2 (6 bases). The germline CDR1 and CDR2 sequences are LGHDT and YNNKEL (reference sequence). V was clipped by 6 bases and J by 9 bases, with 19 bases between them. CDR3 length: 14 amino acids. CDR3 in DNA: TGTGCCAGCAGGCGGGACTCCCGGGACCCGACGCAGTATTTT. This sequence encodes CASRRDSRDPTQYF.

The table lists this clonotype with many counts. This chain links TRBV28 with TRBJ2-5; 10 nucleotides line up with TRBD2. J gave up 5 bases and V 7 bases, and 7 bases lay outside the gene matches. The CDR3 has 14 amino acids. Per the germline V gene, CDR1 is MDHEN and CDR2 is SYDVKM. In DNA form, the CDR3 reads TGTGCCAGCACCGGACTAGCGGCCGGGGAGACCCAGTACTTC. Protein: CASTGLAAGETQYF.

The V and J genes are TRBV24-1 and TRBJ1-2; TRBD1 agrees at 7 bases. Unmatched junction bases numbered 6, after V lost 4 bases and J lost 5 bases. The CDR3 is 14 amino acids. Germline V gene data show CDR1 as KGHDR and CDR2 as SFDVKD. The CDR3 protein is CATSDPGQEYGYTF. In DNA, the CDR3 is TGTGCCACCAGTGACCCTGGACAGGAATATGGCTACACCTTC.